Each of the 26 T cell receptor beta chains below was sequenced from the same sample in a study of blood T cells in healthy people across ages. A second PCR of about 6 to 11 cycles used a sample-barcoded 5' primer and a J-beta primer mix. From the 5' RACE reads, TCRdb called clonotypes with MiXCR, one entry per CDR3 protein. The sample carries 1.4 million to 1.5 million distinct CDR3 sequences, 42% recorded once. Source material: blood. These receptors were taken from a woman aged 18-29 years in good health.

The chain combines TRBV7-3 with TRBJ2-7; D call uncertain. V lost 5 bases and J lost 4, with 18 bases in between. There are 15 residues in the CDR3. Looked up from germline, CDR1 is SGHTA and CDR2 is FQGTGA. CDR3: CASSPGPYKRYEQYF. In nucleotides, the CDR3 is TGTGCCAGCAGCCCAGGACCGTACAAAAGGTACGAGCAGTACTTC.

With regard to this clonotype: An end of the junction does not agree with germline; a read error may underlie this. This rearrangement joins TRBV10-2 to TRBJ1-2; perhaps TRBD1 as D (5 bases). Per the germline V gene, CDR1 is WSHSY and CDR2 is SAAADI. The CDR3 spans 13 residues. DNA for the CDR3: TGCGTCAGCAGTGACAGTTTCACAGATGGCTACACCTTC. It encodes CVSSDSFTDGYTF.

This clonotype came up a few times. The chain carries TRBV9 and TRBJ2-7; 7 bases line up with TRBD1. The CDR3 consists of 14 residues. Germline loops: CDR1 SGDLS, CDR2 YYNGEE. Trimming at V came to 4 bases and at J to 3 bases, leaving 7 bases not matched to a gene. CDR3 sequence reads: CASSPQGQNYEQYF. Here the CDR3 DNA reads TGTGCCAGCAGCCCACAGGGACAGAACTACGAGCAGTACTTC.

The CDR3 region has the DNA TGTGCCAGCAGCTTAGGGACTAGCGGGAGGGGACCCTCCTACAATGAGCAGTACTTC. It codes for CASSLGTSGRGPSYNEQYF. This sequence joins TRBV7-6 and TRBJ2-1; 15 bases agree with TRBD2. The J call may not be correct, given that the DNA end is closer to TRBJ2-7. Germline V gives CDR1 SGHVS, CDR2 FNYEAQ. The CDR3 totals 19 residues.

V and J are TRBV15 and TRBJ2-1; possible D gene TRBD2, 6 bases. The CDR3 is made up of 13 amino acids. CDR1 and CDR2 from the germline V gene are LNHNV and YYDKDF (reference sequence). V was trimmed by 8 bases and J by 10 bases, leaving 18 bases between them. In DNA, the CDR3 is TGTGCCACCTCCGGCGGGGCGACCTCGGAGCAGTTCTTC. Protein product: CATSGGATSEQFF.

The J gene is TRBJ2-1, the V gene TRBV4-2; perhaps TRBD2 as D (6 bases). The CDR3 is made up of 15 amino acids. V dropped 0 bases and J dropped 10 bases, with 16 bases sitting between them. Per the germline V gene, CDR1 is LGHNA and CDR2 is YNFKEQ. This CDR3 is CASSQDIAEGREQFF. The CDR3 DNA is TGTGCCAGCAGCCAAGATATCGCGGAAGGGAGGGAGCAGTTCTTC.

This clonotype was seen more than once but under ten times. The chain employs TRBV29-1 and TRBJ2-3; 7 nucleotides match TRBD1. The J segment lost 0 bases and the V segment lost 7 bases, leaving 4 bases of the junction unmatched. From germline, CDR1 is SQVTM and CDR2 ANQGSEA. CDR3 length: 13 residues. CDR3 amino acids: CSAWDSSTDTQYF. Here the CDR3 DNA reads TGCAGCGCCTGGGACAGTAGCACAGATACGCAGTATTTT.

J is TRBJ2-5 and V is TRBV29-1; D unresolved. Germline loops: CDR1 SQVTM, CDR2 ANQGSEA. The germline V and J ends were trimmed by 2 bases and 3 bases, with 19 bases remaining between them. CDR3 size: 16 residues. This CDR3 is CSVENVADRVKETQYF. The CDR3 coding sequence is TGCAGCGTTGAAAATGTCGCTGACCGGGTTAAAGAGACCCAGTACTTC.

The chain joins TRBV5-4 to TRBJ2-4; D is ambiguous. Germline CDR1 and CDR2: SGHNT and YYREEE (reference sequence). This CDR3 is 15 amino acids long. V gave up 2 bases and J gave up 1 base, with 10 bases separating them. DNA of the CDR3: TGTGCCAGCAGCTTTCCTTCCGAGGCCAAAAACATTCAGTACTTC. Its translation: CASSFPSEAKNIQYF.

The J gene is TRBJ2-3, the V gene TRBV7-3, with D perhaps being TRBD1 or TRBD2 (5 bases each). The CDR3 extends over 16 amino acids. V was trimmed by 2 bases and J by 0 bases, leaving 12 bases between them. Germline loops: CDR1 SGHTA, CDR2 FQGTGA. The CDR3 DNA reads TGTGCCAGCAGCTTAGGGACCCCTACTAGCACAGATACGCAGTATTTT. Translating it yields CASSLGTPTSTDTQYF.

This sequence joins TRBV6-5 and TRBJ2-5; D unclear. Germline V gives CDR1 MNHEY, CDR2 SVGAGI. Trimming shortened V by 2 bases and J by 4 bases, and 17 bases separated the two germline ends. This CDR3 is 16 amino acids long. CDR3 nucleotide sequence: TGTGCCAGCAGTTACACTTTCACAGACTCGGGAGAGACCCAGTACTTC. Translating gives CASSYTFTDSGETQYF.

This clonotype was seen more than once but under ten times. The rearrangement uses TRBV20-1 and TRBJ2-5, with TRBD2 matching 7 bases. The length of the CDR3 is 16 residues. V shed 0 bases and J 1 base; nucleotides not matched to a gene: 8. Germline V gene data show CDR1 as DFQATT and CDR2 as SNEGSKA (reference sequence). CDR3 protein: CSARDRVAGIQETQYF. Here the CDR3 DNA reads TGCAGTGCTAGAGACAGGGTAGCGGGCATCCAAGAGACCCAGTACTTC.

This chain joins TRBV4-1 and TRBJ1-1; 11 bases are shared with TRBD1. Trimming removed 3 bases from V and 6 bases from J; junction bases left unmatched: 6. This CDR3 spans 15 amino acids. Germline values: CDR1 MGHRA, CDR2 YSYEKL. In nucleotides, the CDR3 is TGCGCCAGCAGCCATAACCCGGGACAGGGGGCTGAAGCTTTCTTT. Translated: CASSHNPGQGAEAFF.

In its sample, this clonotype was seen a few times. This chain joins TRBV4-1 and TRBJ2-1; D is unresolved. V was cut by 0 bases and J by 4 bases, with 13 bases left in between. The germline V gene has CDR1 MGHRA and CDR2 YSYEKL. The CDR3 contains 16 residues. CDR3 protein: CASSQDLASEYNEQFF. The CDR3 DNA reads TGCGCCAGCAGCCAAGACCTTGCGTCAGAGTACAATGAGCAGTTCTTC.

The rearrangement links TRBV6-1 to TRBJ1-1; D remains ambiguous. Trimming cost V 6 bases and J 4 bases, with 15 bases left between them. CDR1 MNHNS and CDR2 SASEGT come from the germline V gene. The CDR3 is made up of 14 amino acids. CDR3 bases: TGTGCCAGCAGGGCTTATGTGTCGAGCACTGAAGCTTTCTTT. It translates to CASRAYVSSTEAFF.

The rearrangement joins TRBV6-1 to TRBJ2-1; maybe TRBD2 (6 bases). The V gene lost 7 bases and the J gene lost 8 bases, with 9 bases spanning the gap. The CDR3 is 11 residues long. The germline gives CDR1 MNHNS, CDR2 SASEGT. CDR3: CASNWRDEQFF. Written as DNA, the CDR3 is TGTGCCAGCAATTGGAGGGATGAGCAGTTCTTC.

This chain uses TRBV20-1 with TRBJ2-7; weak D call: TRBD1 (5 bases). V lost 5 bases, J lost 3 bases, and 14 bases lay in between. The V gene's germline CDR1 is DFQATT and CDR2 SNEGSKA (reference sequence). This CDR3 has 13 residues. The CDR3 protein is CSAGQGMGYEQYF. The CDR3 DNA sequence: TGCAGTGCTGGGCAGGGTATGGGCTACGAGCAGTACTTC.

V is TRBV18 and J is TRBJ2-1, with D perhaps given as TRBD1 or TRBD2 (7 bases each). The last part of the DNA fits TRBJ2-7 better; the J call may be wrong. The CDR3 has 16 residues. Germline-derived CDR1 and CDR2 are KGHSH and LQKENI. DNA for the CDR3: TGTGCCAGCTCACTTCGAGAGGGAGGGGGCCACAATGAGCAGTACTTC. The encoded protein is CASSLREGGGHNEQYF.

The chain has TRBV10-3 and TRBJ1-2; 8 bases are shared with TRBD1. CDR3 length: 17 residues. CDR1 is ENHRY and CDR2 is SYGVKD in the germline V gene. Unmatched junction bases numbered 10, after V lost 4 bases and J lost 0 bases. The CDR3 coding sequence is TGTGCCATCAGTGCGGGGGAAGGACAGGGAGCTAACTATGGCTACACCTTC. The encoded protein is CAISAGEGQGANYGYTF.

This chain joins TRBV6-1 and TRBJ1-2; 10 nucleotides align to TRBD1. After removal of 8 bases from V and 4 bases from J, the junction contained 10 bases not matched to a gene. The germline V gene encodes CDR1 MNHNS and CDR2 SASEGT. This CDR3 spans 15 amino acids. The CDR3 bases are TGTGCCAGCTATCAAGGGGACAGGGGTTCCTATGGCTACACCTTC. Translating it yields CASYQGDRGSYGYTF.

This clonotype was counted many times. The V call is TRBV5-1, the J call TRBJ2-7, with 7 nucleotides matching TRBD1. Per the germline V gene, CDR1 is SGHRS and CDR2 is YFSETQ. The V and J ends lost 4 bases and 1 base, in that order; junction bases with no gene match: 2. The CDR3 contains 13 residues. The CDR3 DNA is TGCGCCAGCAGCCCGGGACAGTCCTACGAGCAGTACTTC. This translates into CASSPGQSYEQYF.

This clonotype showed up just a few times. V usage is TRBV20-1 and J usage is TRBJ2-1, with 9 bases aligning to TRBD1. After removal of 0 bases from V and 1 base from J, the junction contained 1 base not matched to a gene. Germline values: CDR1 DFQATT, CDR2 SNEGSKA (reference sequence). The CDR3 spans 15 residues. CDR3 sequence reads: CSAREGQGSYNEQFF. The CDR3 DNA reads as TGCAGTGCTAGAGAGGGACAGGGTTCCTACAATGAGCAGTTCTTC.

This rearrangement joins TRBV19 to TRBJ1-2; unclear D gene. Per the germline V gene, CDR1 is LNHDA and CDR2 is SQIVND (reference sequence). There are 11 residues in the CDR3. Trimming took 8 bases from V and 7 from J, leaving 11 bases between them. The CDR3 DNA follows: TGTGCCAGTCAGACGCGGGTTGGCTACACCTTC. This encodes CASQTRVGYTF.

The chain carries TRBV9 and TRBJ1-2, with unresolved D. CDR3 length: 13 amino acids. With 4 bases removed from V and 4 bases from J, the gap between germline ends came to 11 bases. Germline assignment: CDR1 SGDLS and CDR2 YYNGEE. The DNA of the CDR3 is TGTGCCAGCAGCCCTCCGGAGGGCTATGGCTACACCTTC. Translation: CASSPPEGYGYTF.

This clonotype was counted a few times. The V and J genes are TRBV27 and TRBJ2-1, with D perhaps matching TRBD1 (6 bases). V was pared by 3 bases and J by 1 base, with 13 bases between. This CDR3 contains 16 residues. From germline, CDR1 is MNHEY and CDR2 SMNVEV (reference sequence). The CDR3 here is CASSLNGRGSYNEQFF. Written as DNA, the CDR3 is TGTGCCAGCAGTTTGAACGGCAGGGGATCCTACAATGAGCAGTTCTTC.

This chain joins TRBV3-1 and TRBJ2-7; 10 nucleotides agree with TRBD2. This CDR3 comprises 15 residues. Unmatched junction bases numbered 8, after V lost 4 bases and J lost 5 bases. The germline V gene has CDR1 LGHDT and CDR2 YNNKEL (reference sequence). The CDR3 bases are TGTGCCAGCAGCCGAGCGGGGGGGCCGGTGCACGAGCAGTACTTC. This encodes CASSRAGGPVHEQYF.